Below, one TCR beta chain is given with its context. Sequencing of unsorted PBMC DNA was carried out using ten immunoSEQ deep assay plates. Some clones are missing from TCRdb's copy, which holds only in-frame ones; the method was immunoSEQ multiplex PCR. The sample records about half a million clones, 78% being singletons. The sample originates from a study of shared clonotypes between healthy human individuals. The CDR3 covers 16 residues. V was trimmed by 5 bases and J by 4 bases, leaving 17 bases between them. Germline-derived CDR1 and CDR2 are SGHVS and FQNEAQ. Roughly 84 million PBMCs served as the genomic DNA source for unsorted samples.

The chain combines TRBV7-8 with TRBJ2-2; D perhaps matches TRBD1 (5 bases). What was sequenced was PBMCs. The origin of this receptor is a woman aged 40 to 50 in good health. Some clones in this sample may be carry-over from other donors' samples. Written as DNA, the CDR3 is TGTGCCAGCAGCCACCCCCTGAGACAGAGCACCGGGGAGCTGTTTTTT. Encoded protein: CASSHPLRQSTGELFF. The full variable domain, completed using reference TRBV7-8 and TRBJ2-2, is GAGVSQSPRYKVAKRGQDVALRCDPISGHVSLFWYQQALGQGPEFLTYFQNEAQLDKSGLPSDRFFAERPEGSVSTLKIQRTQQEDSAVYLCASSHPLRQSTGELFFGEGSRLTVL.